This T cell receptor beta chain emerged from a study of shared clonotypes between healthy human individuals. Some clones are missing from TCRdb's copy, which holds only in-frame ones; the method was immunoSEQ multiplex PCR. The sample has some 2,000,000 clones, approximately 94% seen once. As to this clone: The antigen remains unidentified.

General study results and limits: Rarefaction showed sorted-subset sequencing was incomplete despite large depth. Shared clonotypes across all four donors exceeded non-shared ones in generation probability. Across subsets, estimated richness was generally greater for naive than for memory populations.

What was sequenced was naive CD4+ T cells sorted from blood. Subset specified: CD45RA+ positively selected. The receptor comes from a man younger than 35 in good health.

CDR3 sequence: CASSLSLAVTPGDTQYF. CDR3 bases: TGTGCCAGCAGCTTAAGCCTAGCGGTTACTCCTGGGGATACGCAGTATTTT. This sequence joins TRBV7-9 and TRBJ2-3, with 7 bases fitting TRBD2. V trimming: 2 bases; J trimming: 6 bases; junction bases outside the gene matches: 14. The CDR3 loop spans 17 amino acids. In germline, CDR1 is SEHNR, CDR2 FQNEAQ (reference sequence).